The subject of this entry is one T cell receptor (beta chain). Its antigen is undetermined. This sample was included in a study of T-cell memory formation after mild COVID-19. Broader study findings: Contracting clones from day 15 to 85 showed balanced CD4/CD8; later expanders favored CD4+.

CDR3 length equals 12 residues. Trimming cost V 8 bases and J 5 bases; bases outside gene matches: 6. Germline CDR1 is SGHTA and CDR2 is FQGNSA. In TCRdb, the 5' RACE reads were re-called with MiXCR into one record per CDR3 protein. The sample contains about 150,000 distinct CDR3 sequences, about 15% of which appear only once. V is TRBV7-2 and J is TRBJ2-7; 7 bases agree with TRBD2. The sequence was obtained from an adult woman who had mild COVID-19 (a few samples of this study predate the infection). Cell type and time point are not known. Sequencing was performed on PBMCs or a T cell subset sorted from them (not recorded which). The DNA for the CDR3 is TGTGCCAGCTCAAGCGGGGTACACGAGCAGTACTTC. Protein: CASSSGVHEQYF.